The source of this TCR beta chain is a study of CD8+ T cells in alopecia areata (dated by TCRdb to between 2018 and 2020). In terms of the full investigation: The treated patients took part in an open-label pilot trial in which moderate-to-severe alopecia areata was treated with oral tofacitinib at 5 to 10 mg twice daily. Clonality in the scalp was compared among normal scalp (n=4), patchy alopecia areata scalp (n=8), and alopecia totalis/universalis scalp (n=8). The RNA source kit depended on sample type: the PAXgene miRNA kit for fixed scalp, the miRNeasy kit for PBMCs, and the RNeasy kit for mouse skin. TCRbeta CDR3 regions were amplified by immunoSEQ multiplex PCR using 35 Vbeta forward and 13 Jbeta reverse primers. Tofacitinib was administered for 6 to 18 months, and 6 months of follow-up off drug were then conducted to assess delayed response and recurrence. To study T cell clonal expansion in alopecia areata, the researchers applied high-throughput TCRbeta sequencing to both the C3H/HeJ mouse model and human patients. In humans, TCRbeta sequencing was performed on scalp tissue and on sorted CD4+ and CD8+ peripheral blood T cells from healthy controls and from patients with patchy or totalis/universalis alopecia areata. Biopsies were taken from tofacitinib-treated patients at baseline and at 4 and 24 weeks of treatment, and a later scalp biopsy was taken in several of the tofacitinib-treated patients. Disease severity in treated patients was measured with the SALT score, which quantifies the percentage of affected scalp surface area.

Overall study results and their limits: Shared TCR sequences between patients were less evident than in mice, which may be partly attributable to HLA diversity in the patient population. Tofacitinib significantly decreased scalp clonality and the number of expanded CD8+ clones among the top 100 scalp clones. Lesional scalp, especially in alopecia totalis/universalis, showed higher clonality and more expanded CD8+ clones than normal scalp, suggesting antigenic drive. During tofacitinib treatment, many expanded lesional clones stuck around in both scalp and blood, and this persistence may partly explain why relapse happens after treatment is stopped. Scalp TCR repertoire analysis is complicated because resident alphabeta T cells in normal human skin are also sequenced, whereas mouse skin is dominated by gammadelta T cells. The treated cohort was small, with a single nonresponder, so links between baseline CD8+ expansion and response need larger studies.

The germline V gene provides CDR1 SQVTM and CDR2 ANQGSEA. The CDR3 measures 8 amino acids from cysteine to phenylalanine. Only the CDR3 region is kept as DNA, spanning 24 bases read in frame from base 1. V loses 4 bases of germline sequence and J loses 13 bases, and the interval between the two ends is 7 bases. The treatment or condition label on this specimen signifies: oral pan-JAK inhibitor, 5-10 mg twice daily. Peripheral blood and lesional scalp punch biopsies were obtained from patients with alopecia areata. After PBMCs were isolated by density centrifugation and stained for CD3, CD4 and CD8, a FACSAria was used to sort CD4+ and CD8+ T cells. The library was made by the immunoSEQ multiplex PCR assay. For TCR sequencing, RNA was extracted from every sample and reverse transcribed into cDNA to serve as template. First-strand cDNA was synthesized using SuperScript III with a 2:1 mix of oligo-dT and random hexamers. A synthetic immune receptor repertoire was used to measure amplification bias, and any remaining bias was corrected computationally. Per the authors' processing: Raw reads were preprocessed to remove errors, and CDR3 was defined according to IMGT conventions as the region from the conserved cysteine to phenylalanine. Clonality was calculated as 1 minus Shannon entropy normalized by log2 of the number of productive unique TCRs. CD4 or CD8 identity of scalp clones was inferred by cross-referencing scalp TCRbeta sequences with sorted blood CD4 and CD8 repertoires. TCRdb obtained this table from immuneACCESS and retained in-frame rearrangements with V and J assigned. These tables miss some clones; where compared with another copy, unresolved V genes account for less than half of the shortfall, and the remainder is unexplained. D and trimming were read from the DNA, whereas the V and J calls and clone size are those reported in that table. Counted in this sample were about 250,000 clones; over 45% of them appeared once. 0.9% to 0.95% of the sample comes from the top ten.

This clone was seen just once. The target of this receptor is not known. Per-nucleotide qualities are absent, and no much larger clonotype sits a single base away. The sequence was obtained from a human donor with alopecia areata. The chain was built from TRBV29-1 and TRBJ2-5; the D gene is not confidently resolved. This specimen was CD4+ T cells sorted from blood, taken between weeks 51 and 52, from a patient treated with tofacitinib. The DNA sequence reads TGCAGCGTTGGGCTTCCGTACTTC. Its protein product is CSVGLPYF.